The rows below give T cell receptor beta chains drawn from one sample of a study of blood T cell repertoires in COVID-19. Data came from immunoSEQ multiplex PCR; TCRdb stores just in-frame clones and leaves some out. The data show 45,000 to 60,000 clones, with roughly 84% seen just once and approximately 12% held by the top ten. The sample was peripheral blood. The receptor set was obtained from a man in his 70s with active COVID-19. CDR3s leave out the opening cysteine and the closing phenylalanine or tryptophan.

TRBV19,TRBJ1-2,ASSGTGLQTWAGYGYT
TRBV5-1,TRBJ2-3,ASSSQPGTDTQY
TRBV7-9,TRBJ2-7,ASSQQGRGVQY
TRBV19,TRBJ1-2,ASSYDRNYGYT
TRBV6-5,TRBJ2-5,ASSYSAGDPETQY
TRBV27,TRBJ2-7,ASRAGTGVDEQY
TRBV5-6,TRBJ1-2,ASSLLDRGQGYT
TRBV5-1,TRBJ1-6,ASSPGQYNSPLH
TRBV24-1,TRBJ2-7,ATGPPGVHEQY
TRBV7-3,TRBJ2-1,ASSFSGGKDNEQF
TRBV4-1,TRBJ1-1,ASSRETGWGTEAF
TRBV7-2,TRBJ2-7,ASGQVAPYEQY
TRBV10-3,TRBJ2-1,AISESKGVNEQF
TRBV11-3,TRBJ2-3,ASSLGQGAEDTQY
TRBV7-2,TRBJ2-5,ASSFQRGGETQY
TRBV5-4,TRBJ1-1,ASSRGTENTEAF
TRBV5-1,TRBJ1-2,ASSLDPGTGKDGYT
TRBV9,TRBJ2-2,ASSVGPVSGNTGELF
TRBV11-2,TRBJ1-2,ASSLGLGTFGGYT
TRBV5-1,TRBJ2-7,ASSLVNNPYEQY
TRBV7-3,TRBJ2-3,ASSSSGASDTQY
TRBV7-8,-,ASSLDRTAEQY